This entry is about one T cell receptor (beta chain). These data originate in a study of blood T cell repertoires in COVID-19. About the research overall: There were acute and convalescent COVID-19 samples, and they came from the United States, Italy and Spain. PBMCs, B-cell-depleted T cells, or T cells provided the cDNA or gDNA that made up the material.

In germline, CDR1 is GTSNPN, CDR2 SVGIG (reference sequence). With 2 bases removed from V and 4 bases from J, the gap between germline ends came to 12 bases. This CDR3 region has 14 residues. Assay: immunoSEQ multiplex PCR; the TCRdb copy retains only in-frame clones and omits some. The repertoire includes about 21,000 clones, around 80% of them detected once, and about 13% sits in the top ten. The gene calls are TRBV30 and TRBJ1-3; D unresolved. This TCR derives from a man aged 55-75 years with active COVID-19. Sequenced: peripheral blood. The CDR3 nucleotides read TGTGCCTGGAGTCAGCCGGGAGGAGGAAACACCATATATTTT. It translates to CAWSQPGGGNTIYF.